The clone carrying this TCR beta chain occurred many times. Its antigen remains unidentified. These data are taken from a study of blood T cells in healthy people across ages. Study outcomes and limitations: It was held that the diversity estimates obtained from one million T cells were underestimates. Measured against age, TCR beta diversity per million T cells decreased in a roughly linear manner.

CDR3 length: 19 amino acids. With 0 bases clipped from V and 2 bases from J, the junction kept 5 bases outside the gene matches. No fewer than 5.5 micrograms of total RNA were isolated from every sample. A sample-barcoded 5' primer and a J-beta primer mix were used in a second PCR of roughly 7 to 11 cycles. Each of the samples gave a minimum of 2.5 million paired-end reads that contained CDR3. TCRdb itself ran the 5' RACE reads through MiXCR, one entry per CDR3 protein. The sample holds some 790,000 distinct CDR3 sequences; around 30% are singletons and the top ten take roughly 17%. This sequence joins TRBV12-3 or TRBV12-4 and TRBJ2-6, with 12 nucleotides matching TRBD1. The receptor was derived from a woman aged 80 or over in good health. The sequenced sample consisted of blood. CDR3 bases: TGTGCCAGCAGTTTAGCGCGGGGACAGGGGGCGCCTGGGGCCAACGTCCTGACTTTC. Amino acid sequence: CASSLARGQGAPGANVLTF.